Below, 20 T cell receptor beta chains from the same sample are listed, as sequenced in a study of shared clonotypes between healthy human individuals. Some clones are missing from TCRdb's copy, which holds only in-frame ones; the method was immunoSEQ multiplex PCR. Of 450,000 to 500,000 clones listed, around 80% are singletons. Sequencing was performed on PBMCs. The receptor set was obtained from a woman aged 40 to 50 in good health. Some clones in this sample may be carry-over from other donors' samples.

V gene TRBV7-2 combines with J gene TRBJ2-7; 9 nucleotides agree with TRBD2. The CDR3 is 16 residues long. J was trimmed by 8 bases and V by 1 base; bases with no gene match: 12. Germline values: CDR1 SGHTA, CDR2 FQGNSA. In DNA, the CDR3 is TGTGCCAGCAGCTTAGATAGTCTAGCGGGGTTAGCTAAGCAGTACTTC. It translates to CASSLDSLAGLAKQYF.

The chain recombines TRBV5-5 with TRBJ1-3; D possibly corresponds to TRBD1 (5 bases). Germline V lookup: CDR1 SGHKS, CDR2 YYEKEE (reference sequence). The CDR3 runs to 15 residues. Trimming shortened V by 0 bases and J by 1 base, and 8 bases separated the two germline ends. The CDR3 DNA reads as TGTGCCAGCAGCTTGGGAGGGACTTCTGGAAACACCATATATTTT. Residues: CASSLGGTSGNTIYF.

A note on this clone: This sequence is one base from a far larger clone and is likely a read error. Different DNA sequences within this sample yield the same CDR3. V is TRBV30 and J is TRBJ1-2, with D perhaps matching TRBD1 (6 bases). The CDR3 spans 17 residues. Germline CDR1 and CDR2: GTSNPN and SVGIG (reference sequence). The CDR3 loop is CAWISPGTRGRGYGYTF. DNA of the CDR3: TGTGCATGGATCTCTCCGGGGACCAGGGGTCGGGGCTATGGCTACACCTTC.

A few counts support this clone. The chain uses TRBV18 and TRBJ2-7; D uncertain. CDR1 and CDR2 from the germline V gene are KGHSH and LQKENI. Trimming left V 3 bases short and J 1 base short, with 10 bases between. This CDR3 region has 14 residues. The CDR3 spells CASSPMGISYEQYF. The CDR3 region has the DNA TGTGCCAGCTCACCTATGGGGATATCCTACGAGCAGTACTTC. The entire variable domain, with the rest obtained from reference TRBV18 and TRBJ2-7, is as follows: NAGVMQNPRHLVRRRGQEARLRCSPMKGHSHVYWYRQLPEEGLKFMVYLQKENIIDESGMPKERFSAEFPKEGPSILRIQQVVRGDSAAYFCASSPMGISYEQYFGPGTRLTVT.

The chain joins TRBV28 to TRBJ2-1; 7 bases agree with TRBD1. In germline, CDR1 is MDHEN, CDR2 SYDVKM. V shed 5 bases, J shed 0 bases, and the junction held 4 bases outside the gene matches. This CDR3 is built from 15 residues. The CDR3 sequence: CASSPGTDSYNEQFF. In nucleotides, the CDR3 is TGTGCCAGCAGTCCGGGGACAGACTCCTACAATGAGCAGTTCTTC. The full variable domain, in which reference TRBV28 and TRBJ2-1 provide the parts outside the CDR3, is DVKVTQSSRYLVKRTGEKVFLECVQDMDHENMFWYRQDPGLGLRLIYFSYDVKMKEKGDIPEGYSVSREKKERFSLILESASTNQTSMYLCASSPGTDSYNEQFFGPGTRLTVL.

This clone was seen only once. Lacking the conserved final phenylalanine or tryptophan, this CDR3 likely reflects a read error. The chain links TRBV7-2 to TRBJ2-7, with TRBD1 matching 7 bases. The germline CDR1 and CDR2 sequences are SGHTA and FQGNSA. Losses at the gene ends were 7 bases for V and 4 bases for J; bases not matched to a gene: 10. The CDR3 runs 14 residues. As DNA, the CDR3 is TGTGCCAGCACCCAAGGGCAGGGGGAATACGAGCAGTACCTC. Protein sequence: CASTQGQGEYEQYL.

This sequence joins TRBV7-7 and TRBJ2-1, with 9 bases lining up with TRBD2. Germline V gene sequence: CDR1 SSHAT, CDR2 FNYEAQ (reference sequence). Trimming removed 5 bases from V and 5 bases from J; junction bases left unmatched: 4. The CDR3 consists of 14 residues. The CDR3 nucleotides read TGTGCCAGCAGCCCTAGCGGGACTAACAATGAGCAGTTCTTC. This gives the protein CASSPSGTNNEQFF.

The chain joins TRBV10-3 to TRBJ1-6; possible D gene TRBD1, 6 bases. Germline V gene data show CDR1 as ENHRY and CDR2 as SYGVKD. V was trimmed by 6 bases and J by 7 bases, leaving 19 bases between them. This CDR3 comprises 16 residues. The CDR3 sequence is CAISENGQRGNSPLHF. Written as DNA, the CDR3 is TGTGCCATCAGCGAAAACGGACAGAGGGGGAATTCACCCCTCCACTTT.

This chain links TRBV28 with TRBJ2-5; possibly TRBD2 for D (6 bases). The V end lost 6 bases, the J end lost 4 bases, and 12 bases lay between the germline ends. The CDR3 extends over 13 amino acids. Germline V gene lookup returns CDR1 MDHEN and CDR2 SYDVKM. CDR3 residues: CASSSWGVETQYF. The DNA of the CDR3 is TGTGCCAGCAGCTCGTGGGGGGTAGAGACCCAGTACTTC. Looking up the rest from reference TRBV28 and TRBJ2-5 gives the full variable domain: DVKVTQSSRYLVKRTGEKVFLECVQDMDHENMFWYRQDPGLGLRLIYFSYDVKMKEKGDIPEGYSVSREKKERFSLILESASTNQTSMYLCASSSWGVETQYFGPGTRLLVL.

This clone was detected many times. The chain uses TRBV5-1 and TRBJ2-1, with D perhaps matching TRBD1 or TRBD2 (5 bases each). Germline loops: CDR1 SGHRS, CDR2 YFSETQ. The CDR3 spans 15 residues. The V end was cut by 3 bases, the J end by 7 bases, with 17 bases between. The CDR3 reads CASSSLGEPLNEQFF. The DNA of the CDR3 is TGCGCCAGCAGCTCTTTGGGGGAGCCATTGAATGAGCAGTTCTTC.

CDR3 loop: CASSLYSSGSYEQYF. In DNA form, the CDR3 reads TGCGCCAGCAGCTTGTACAGTAGCGGGAGTTACGAGCAGTACTTC. The chain uses TRBV5-1 and TRBJ2-7; 9 bases are a match to TRBD2. V was clipped by 1 base and J by 4 bases; unmatched bases: 6. The CDR3 contains 15 residues. The germline V gene has CDR1 SGHRS and CDR2 YFSETQ.

The chain combines TRBV4-3 with TRBJ2-3, with TRBD2 identical over 8 bases. CDR1 is LGHNA, CDR2 YSLEER, per germline. Trimming at V came to 4 bases and at J to 0 bases, leaving 3 bases not matched to a gene. CDR3 length: 15 residues. The CDR3 sequence is CASSLTSGSTDTQYF. CDR3 DNA sequence: TGCGCCAGCAGCCTAACTAGCGGTAGCACAGATACGCAGTATTTT.

This rearrangement joins TRBV5-8 to TRBJ1-2, with D possibly TRBD1 on 5 matching bases. V was clipped by 4 bases and J by 6 bases, with 13 bases between them. CDR3 length equals 13 residues. Germline V gene data show CDR1 as SGHTS and CDR2 as YDEGEE. CDR3 nucleotide sequence: TGTGCCAGCAGCACGACAGAAGTTCATGGCTACACCTTC. Protein product: CASSTTEVHGYTF. Combining the CDR3 with reference TRBV5-8 and TRBJ1-2 gives the whole variable domain EAGVTQSPTHLIKTRGQQATLRCSPISGHTSVYWYQQALGLGLQFLLWYDEGEERNRGNFPPRFSGRQFPNYSSELNVNALELEDSALYLCASSTTEVHGYTFGSGTRLTVV.

The V gene is TRBV6-5, the J gene TRBJ2-5; D might be TRBD1 (6 bases). The J call may be mistaken, given a closer DNA end match to TRBJ2-7. The germline V gene has CDR1 MNHEY and CDR2 SVGAGI. This CDR3 comprises 15 residues. CDR3 sequence reads: CASRSFPSTGYEQYF. CDR3 DNA sequence: TGTGCCAGCAGGTCCTTTCCCTCTACAGGGTACGAGCAGTACTTC.

The chain's CDR3 is CASSFPGLAGAYNEQFF. The CDR3 DNA reads TGTGCCAGCAGCTTCCCCGGACTAGCGGGCGCCTACAATGAGCAGTTCTTC. V and J are TRBV7-8 and TRBJ2-1; 11 bases fit TRBD2. In germline, CDR1 is SGHVS, CDR2 FQNEAQ. V dropped 3 bases and J dropped 2; count of bases not matched to a gene: 6. This CDR3 contains 17 residues.

CDR3 in DNA: TGTGCCAGCAGCCCGACTAGCGGGAGGGGTAATGAGCAGTTCTTC. Its translation is CASSPTSGRGNEQFF. The V gene is TRBV7-2, the J gene TRBJ2-1; 14 bases align to TRBD2. V was pared by 5 bases and J by 7 bases, with 4 bases of the junction left unmatched. The CDR3 contains 15 residues. The germline gives CDR1 SGHTA, CDR2 FQGNSA. The whole variable domain, filled in from reference TRBV7-2 and TRBJ2-1, reads GAGVSQSPSNKVTEKGKDVELRCDPISGHTALYWYRQSLGQGLEFLIYFQGNSAPDKSGLPSDRFSAERTGGSVSTLTIQRTQQEDSAVYLCASSPTSGRGNEQFFGPGTRLTVL.

This chain uses TRBV6-5 with TRBJ2-4, with D hard to call. Trimming shortened V by 0 bases and J by 0 bases, and 9 bases separated the two germline ends. CDR1 is MNHEY and CDR2 is SVGAGI in the germline V gene. The CDR3 has 16 amino acids. CDR3 sequence (DNA): TGTGCCAGCAGTTACTCGACCAGAGGAGCCAAAAACATTCAGTACTTC. Amino acids: CASSYSTRGAKNIQYF.

This clone was recorded many times. The same CDR3 arises from other DNA sequences in this sample as well. The V call is TRBV5-4, the J call TRBJ1-5; no clear D gene. The CDR3 spans 17 residues. Germline V lookup: CDR1 SGHNT, CDR2 YYREEE (reference sequence). Trimming removed 3 bases from V and 5 bases from J, with 21 bases in between. CDR3 loop: CASSYSKDFQTHQPQHF. Here the CDR3 DNA reads TGTGCCAGCAGCTACTCTAAGGACTTTCAGACCCATCAGCCCCAGCATTTT. The whole variable domain, filled in from reference TRBV5-4 and TRBJ1-5, reads ETGVTQSPTHLIKTRGQQVTLRCSSQSGHNTVSWYQQALGQGPQFIFQYYREEENGRGNFPPRFSGLQFPNYSSELNVNALELDDSALYLCASSYSKDFQTHQPQHFGDGTRLSIL.

This clone showed up just once. The chain employs TRBV7-3 and TRBJ1-1, with unresolved D. CDR1 and CDR2 from the germline V gene are SGHTA and FQGTGA. V lost 3 bases and J 1 base, leaving 9 bases between the germline ends. The CDR3 is made up of 14 amino acids. The CDR3 bases are TGTGCCAGCAGCTTCGGAAGCGGGAACACTGAAGCTTTCTTT. Its translation is CASSFGSGNTEAFF. The entire variable domain, with the rest obtained from reference TRBV7-3 and TRBJ1-1, is as follows: GAGVSQTPSNKVTEKGKYVELRCDPISGHTALYWYRQSLGQGPEFLIYFQGTGAADDSGLPNDRFFAVRPEGSVSTLKIQRTERGDSAVYLCASSFGSGNTEAFFGQGTRLTVV.

Worth noting for this clone: Different DNA sequences within this sample yield the same CDR3. The chain is built from TRBV10-3 and TRBJ2-3; D gene unclear. The CDR3 loop spans 13 amino acids. Germline assignment: CDR1 ENHRY and CDR2 SYGVKD. V was pared by 4 bases and J by 0 bases, with 5 bases between. This CDR3 is CAISGISTDTQYF. DNA of the CDR3: TGTGCCATCAGTGGAATTAGCACAGATACGCAGTATTTT.